Included here is one TCR beta chain sequence, with context. The antigen remains unidentified. Reverse transcription used about 0.45 to 1 ug RNA and random hexamers. TCRdb reprocessed the immunoSEQ multiplex PCR reads with MiXCR, giving one entry per CDR3 protein. The data contain some 130,000 distinct CDR3 sequences, about 95% of them singletons. This specimen comes from a study of CD8 T cells in Susac syndrome. Looking at the study overall: The Susac syndrome patients that were sequenced included over five with active disease and 8 or 9 in remission.

General study results and limits: Susac syndrome CD8+ repertoires were clonally expanded, most strongly in CD8+ TEMRA cells.

Sequenced input: CD8+ T cells from PBMCs. This clonotype was obtained from a human donor with Susac syndrome.

The CDR3 sequence: CASSLVGPYEQYF. The CDR3 nucleotides are TGTGCCAGCAGTTTAGTCGGACCCTACGAGCAGTACTTC. The J gene is TRBJ2-7, the V gene TRBV12-3 or TRBV12-4; no reliable D call. The CDR3 runs to 13 residues. V lost 1 base and J 2 bases, leaving 6 bases between the germline ends.